This TCR beta chain was identified during a study of Graves' ophthalmopathy and Graves' hyperthyroidism. The study's findings and limits: Blood contained most expanded thyroid clonotypes exceeding 0.001 frequency.

V was clipped by 4 bases and J by 0 bases, with 7 bases between them. Germline lookup yields CDR1 MDHEN and CDR2 SYDVKM. CDR3 length: 13 amino acids. Researchers took RNA transcripts and amplified TCR beta CDR3 regions from them. First-round RT-PCR with HTBI primers preceded a second-round multiplex PCR. MiXCR was run by TCRdb on the multiplex PCR reads, yielding one entry per CDR3 protein. The repertoire holds 650,000 to 900,000 distinct CDR3 sequences, with about 44% as singletons. As concerns this clonotype: Antigen specificity is unknown.

The chain joins TRBV28 to TRBJ2-7, with D hard to call. The sequence derives from an adult man with Graves' ophthalmopathy. The sample comprised peripheral blood. The CDR3 loop reads CASSSTDSYEQYF. The CDR3 DNA reads TGTGCCAGCAGTTCGACTGACTCCTACGAGCAGTACTTC.